The entry that follows covers one T cell receptor (beta chain) sequence. Its specificity is not known. The entry originates in a study of T cells in localized non-small cell lung cancer. The study, taken as a whole, reports: The tumor had only one region sequenced, so heterogeneity remains possible. Uninvolved adjacent lung had higher T cell clonality than tumor and all other tissues.

Germline V gene data show CDR1 as SGHRS and CDR2 as YFSETQ. This CDR3 has 16 amino acids. V lost 3 bases and J 0 bases, leaving 15 bases between the germline ends. TCRdb's copy holds only in-frame clones and misses some; the assay was immunoSEQ multiplex PCR. Among under 100,000 clones, approximately 90% were seen once, and the ten largest hold 20% to 25%. V and J are TRBV5-1 and TRBJ2-5, with D unclear. The sample here was peripheral blood, taken before any cancer treatment. This clonotype was sampled from a woman aged 35 to 75 with stage I squamous cell lung carcinoma. This CDR3 is CASSSDGRPDQETQYF. CDR3 in DNA: TGCGCCAGCAGCTCGGACGGACGTCCCGACCAAGAGACCCAGTACTTC.